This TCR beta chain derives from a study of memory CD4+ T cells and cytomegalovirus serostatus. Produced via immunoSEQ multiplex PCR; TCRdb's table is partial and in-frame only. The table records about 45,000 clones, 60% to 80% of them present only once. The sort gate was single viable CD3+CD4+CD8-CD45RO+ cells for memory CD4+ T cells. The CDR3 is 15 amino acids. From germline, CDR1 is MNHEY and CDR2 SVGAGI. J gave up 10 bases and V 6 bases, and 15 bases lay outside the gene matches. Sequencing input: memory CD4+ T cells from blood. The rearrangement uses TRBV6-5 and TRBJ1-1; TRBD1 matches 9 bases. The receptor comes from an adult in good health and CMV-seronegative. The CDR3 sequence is CASSPYSGTGIGAFF. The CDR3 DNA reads TGTGCCAGCAGCCCCTATTCCGGGACAGGGATAGGAGCTTTCTTT.